Sequencing of this TCR beta chain was carried out in a study of blood T cell repertoires in COVID-19. Overall study: The United States, Italy and Spain were the sources of the acute and convalescent COVID-19 samples. The cDNA or gDNA used as material had been derived from T cells, B-cell-depleted T cells, or PBMCs.

The CDR3 contains 15 residues. Germline lookup yields CDR1 LNHNV and CDR2 YYDKDF (reference sequence). V trimming: 7 bases; J trimming: 3 bases; junction bases outside the gene matches: 10. Produced via immunoSEQ multiplex PCR; TCRdb's table is partial and in-frame only. The sample holds some 350,000 clones, roughly nine tenths seen once. V and J are TRBV15 and TRBJ2-3, with 7 positions matching TRBD2. This receptor was obtained from a man younger than 30 who had recovered from COVID-19. Input material: PBMCs or T cells enriched from blood (not recorded which). CDR3 amino acids: CATKETREVTDTQYF. The CDR3 DNA reads as TGTGCCACCAAGGAGACCCGGGAGGTGACAGATACGCAGTATTTT.